These 10 T cell receptor beta chains originate from one sample sequenced in a study of shared clonotypes between healthy human individuals. Profiling relied on immunoSEQ multiplex PCR, and the TCRdb table lists in-frame clones only, not all of them. The sample comprises some 1,400,000 clones, around 95% of which are singletons, and about 1.2% rests with the top ten. The specimen sequenced was naive CD4+ T cells sorted from blood. Specified subset: CD45RA+ positively selected. The receptors were gathered from a man aged 25-45 years in good health.

This sequence joins TRBV19 and TRBJ1-5; D is unclear. V gave up 3 bases and J gave up 5 bases, with 11 bases separating them. The CDR3 runs to 14 residues. Germline V gene data show CDR1 as LNHDA and CDR2 as SQIVND (reference sequence). For the CDR3, the DNA is TGTGCCAGTAGTATTGGAGGCGATGATCAGCCCCAGCATTTT. Translation: CASSIGGDDQPQHF.

This chain connects TRBV29-1 to TRBJ1-1; TRBD1 is a possible D gene (5 bases). V dropped 6 bases and J dropped 0 bases, with 11 bases sitting between them. Per germline, CDR1 SQVTM and CDR2 ANQGSEA. This CDR3 comprises 13 residues. CDR3 DNA sequence: TGCAGCGTCGAGGGGCAGTTGAACACTGAAGCTTTCTTT. It codes for CSVEGQLNTEAFF.

V gene TRBV5-6 combines with J gene TRBJ2-3; 10 nucleotides match TRBD2. V gave up 0 bases and J gave up 2 bases; unmatched junction bases: 6. CDR3 length equals 17 residues. The V gene's germline CDR1 is SGHDT and CDR2 YYEEEE. CDR3 amino acids: CASSLGGTSEITDTQYF. Written as DNA, the CDR3 is TGTGCCAGCAGCTTGGGGGGGACTAGCGAGATCACAGATACGCAGTATTTT.

The chain links TRBV18 to TRBJ2-7, with 7 bases aligning to TRBD2. This CDR3 has 19 amino acids. Germline-derived CDR1 and CDR2 are KGHSH and LQKENI. V gave up 0 bases and J gave up 2 bases; unmatched junction bases: 16. The CDR3 DNA sequence: TGTGCCAGCTCACCACCGGGGGACGGGATCGGGAGGACCCCCTACGAGCAGTACTTC. Protein sequence: CASSPPGDGIGRTPYEQYF.

The chain carries TRBV25-1 and TRBJ2-1, with 13 positions matching TRBD2. J gave up 2 bases and V 6 bases, and 4 bases lay outside the gene matches. The CDR3 runs 16 residues. From germline, CDR1 is MGHDK and CDR2 SYGVNS. The CDR3 region has the DNA TGTGCCAGCAGCGGGACTAGCGGGATCGCCTACAATGAGCAGTTCTTC. Translation: CASSGTSGIAYNEQFF.

The rearrangement uses TRBV4-1 and TRBJ2-7, with D uncertain. Germline CDR1 is MGHRA and CDR2 is YSYEKL. Trimming removed 2 bases at V and 1 base at J, with 12 bases between. The CDR3 has 15 residues. DNA for the CDR3: TGCGCCAGCAGCCAACTTCATCAATTTTCCTACGAGCAGTACTTC. It yields the protein CASSQLHQFSYEQYF.

The gene calls are TRBV5-4 and TRBJ2-7; 9 nucleotides match TRBD2. Germline V gene sequence: CDR1 SGHNT, CDR2 YYREEE (reference sequence). The CDR3 length is 16 residues. V dropped 2 bases and J dropped 6; count of bases not matched to a gene: 12. The CDR3 DNA reads as TGTGCCAGCAGCTTACTTATAGCGGGAGTCCCCTCCGAGCAGTACTTC. Translated, it gives CASSLLIAGVPSEQYF.

With respect to this clone: Different DNA sequences within this sample yield the same CDR3. V gene TRBV7-9 combines with J gene TRBJ1-5, with D perhaps TRBD1 (5 bases). Germline V gene lookup returns CDR1 SEHNR and CDR2 FQNEAQ (reference sequence). This CDR3 spans 13 amino acids. The V gene lost 2 bases and the J gene lost 4 bases, with 6 bases spanning the gap. The CDR3 DNA reads TGTGCCAGCAGCTTATGGGGGAATCAGCCCCAGCATTTT. Amino acid sequence: CASSLWGNQPQHF.

J is TRBJ2-7 and V is TRBV5-5, with D perhaps assigned TRBD1 or TRBD2 (5 bases each). Trimming left V 4 bases short and J 2 bases short, with 16 bases between. There are 15 residues in the CDR3. Germline V lookup: CDR1 SGHKS, CDR2 YYEKEE (reference sequence). The CDR3 bases are TGTGCCAGCAGCGTGACTGGGACCGTGACCTACGAGCAGTACTTC. This sequence encodes CASSVTGTVTYEQYF.

This clone was detected a few times. The chain carries TRBV19 and TRBJ1-3; the D is unclear. CDR1 and CDR2 (germline): LNHDA, SQIVND (reference sequence). V was pared by 4 bases and J by 0 bases, with 1 base between. CDR3 length: 12 amino acids. The CDR3 DNA reads as TGTGCCAGTAGTAACTCTGGAAACACCATATATTTT. It yields the protein CASSNSGNTIYF.